Listed here are 23 T cell receptor beta chains from one sample, sequenced in a study of T cells in Graves' hyperthyroidism and ophthalmopathy. Authors of the study amplified TCR beta CDR3 regions from RNA transcripts. Initially, a first-round RT-PCR of the TCR CDR3 employed the HTBI primer set. Using its own MiXCR run on the multiplex PCR reads, TCRdb lists one record per CDR3 protein. The sample holds some 400,000 distinct CDR3 sequences, less than 15% seen once. Sequencing input: blood. These receptors originate from a man between 25 and 39 years old with Graves' hyperthyroidism that later progressed to Graves' ophthalmopathy.

The chain is built from TRBV10-3 and TRBJ1-5; no clear D. Per germline, CDR1 ENHRY and CDR2 SYGVKD. The CDR3 is 13 amino acids. The germline V and J ends were trimmed by 10 bases and 4 bases, with 14 bases remaining between them. CDR3: CATSDGLNQPQHF. The CDR3 DNA is TGTGCCACCTCTGACGGACTAAATCAGCCCCAGCATTTT.

The chain is built from TRBV4-1 and TRBJ1-1; D uncertain. Germline CDR1 MGHRA, CDR2 YSYEKL. The ends were cut back, 8 bases at V and 1 base at J, with 8 bases in the middle. The CDR3 runs 12 residues. DNA of the CDR3: TGCGCCAGCGGATCGGGGAACACTGAAGCTTTCTTT. It specifies CASGSGNTEAFF.

Ten or more counts support this clonotype. The CDR3 region is CASSPQGQGAGQPQHF. The CDR3 DNA is TGTGCCAGCAGTCCACAGGGACAGGGGGCAGGTCAGCCCCAGCATTTT. This rearrangement joins TRBV27 to TRBJ1-5; TRBD1 agrees at 12 bases. J lost 6 bases, V lost 5 bases, and 8 bases had no gene match. The CDR3 length is 16 residues. Germline CDR1 is MNHEY and CDR2 is SMNVEV (reference sequence).

The table lists this clonotype with a count of one. V usage is TRBV7-3 and J usage is TRBJ2-4; the D call may be TRBD1 or TRBD2 (6 bases each). The CDR3 runs to 15 residues. The germline V and J ends were trimmed by 3 bases and 8 bases, with 17 bases remaining between them. Germline CDR1 and CDR2: SGHTA and FQGTGA. The CDR3 sequence: CASSLGRGGIYIQYF. CDR3 sequence (DNA): TGTGCCAGCAGCTTGGGTCGAGGGGGGATATACATTCAGTACTTC.

This clonotype came up a few times. CDR3 protein: CASSPRWGGYTDTQYF. The CDR3 DNA is TGTGCCAGCAGCCCCCGGTGGGGGGGGTACACAGATACGCAGTATTTT. This chain links TRBV9 with TRBJ2-3; 7 nucleotides line up with TRBD2. The CDR3 covers 16 residues. Germline CDR1 and CDR2: SGDLS and YYNGEE. Germline trimming cut 4 bases from V and 2 bases from J; bases unmatched to any gene: 10.

This clonotype was detected many times. The gene calls are TRBV7-9 and TRBJ2-7; D uncertain. V lost 2 bases to trimming and J lost 3 bases, with 8 bases between them. This CDR3 is built from 13 residues. Germline values: CDR1 SEHNR, CDR2 FQNEAQ (reference sequence). CDR3 nucleotides: TGTGCCAGCAGCTTATGGGTAGACTACGAGCAGTACTTC. Protein product: CASSLWVDYEQYF.

The rearrangement joins TRBV5-1 to TRBJ2-7, with 8 positions matching TRBD1. J gave up 1 base and V 8 bases, and 8 bases lay outside the gene matches. The V gene's germline CDR1 is SGHRS and CDR2 YFSETQ. The CDR3 covers 14 residues. In DNA form, the CDR3 reads TGCGCCAGTTCGGACAGGGCGGCTTCCTACGAGCAGTACTTC. The encoded protein is CASSDRAASYEQYF.

The rearrangement links TRBV19 to TRBJ1-1; TRBD1 matches at 8 bases. Germline CDR1 reads LNHDA; CDR2 reads SQIVND (reference sequence). This CDR3 is built from 14 residues. The V and J ends lost 7 bases and 5 bases, in that order; junction bases with no gene match: 9. The CDR3 loop is CASIETGGVTEAFF. The CDR3 DNA reads TGTGCCAGTATTGAAACAGGGGGTGTGACTGAAGCTTTCTTT.

At least ten counts were recorded for this clonotype. This rearrangement joins TRBV12-3 or TRBV12-4 to TRBJ2-7, with D perhaps matching TRBD1 (5 bases). V was clipped by 2 bases and J by 3 bases, with 8 bases between them. The CDR3 loop spans 13 amino acids. CDR3 nucleotide sequence: TGTGCCAGCAGTTTACAACAGGTCTACGAGCAGTACTTC. The encoded protein is CASSLQQVYEQYF.

This clonotype came up many times. V gene TRBV7-3 combines with J gene TRBJ2-3, with 11 bases matching TRBD2. Trimming removed 6 bases from V and 3 bases from J; junction bases left unmatched: 5. The CDR3 covers 15 residues. Germline V lookup: CDR1 SGHTA, CDR2 FQGTGA. CDR3 protein: CASSTGTSGTDTQYF. The CDR3 region has the DNA TGTGCCAGCAGTACAGGGACTAGCGGTACAGATACGCAGTATTTT.

This clonotype has just a few counts. Being one base from a much bigger clone, this may be a read error. The rearrangement joins TRBV2 to TRBJ1-2, with D tentatively TRBD1 (5 bases). The CDR3 has 13 amino acids. Germline V gene data show CDR1 as SNHLY and CDR2 as FYNNEI. The CDR3 here is CASNAGRNNGYTF. CDR3 sequence (DNA): TGTGCCAGCAATGCGGGACGTAACAATGGCTACACCTTC.

This clonotype was found a few times. The V gene is TRBV7-9, the J gene TRBJ1-2; no reliable D call. The ends were cut back, 1 base at V and 4 bases at J, with 19 bases in the middle. The CDR3 sequence is 17 residues long. CDR1 is SEHNR, CDR2 FQNEAQ, per germline (reference sequence). In nucleotides, the CDR3 is TGTGCCAGCAGCTTAGTAGTAGCGCGAGTATCTGTCTATGGCTACACCTTC. Its translation is CASSLVVARVSVYGYTF.

This clonotype occurred many times. The chain combines TRBV12-3 or TRBV12-4 with TRBJ2-2, with D unresolved. Trimming cost V 2 bases and J 6 bases, with 22 bases left between them. CDR3 length: 18 residues. For the CDR3, the DNA is TGTGCCAGCAGTTTAAGTCCCAAAGGCAGGAGAGGTTCCGGGGAGCTGTTTTTT. Protein sequence: CASSLSPKGRRGSGELFF.

This clonotype has only a few counts. This sequence joins TRBV2 and TRBJ1-5; no clear D gene. This CDR3 has 15 amino acids. Trimming stripped 6 bases from V and 1 base from J, with 13 bases between. Germline loops: CDR1 SNHLY, CDR2 FYNNEI. As DNA, the CDR3 is TGTGCCAGCAGCTGGGATTTTTTGAGCAATCAGCCCCAGCATTTT. It codes for CASSWDFLSNQPQHF.

This clonotype has a count of ten or more. The V gene is TRBV5-1, the J gene TRBJ1-1; no clear D. Germline V lookup: CDR1 SGHRS, CDR2 YFSETQ. This CDR3 spans 12 amino acids. The V gene lost 3 bases and the J gene lost 3 bases, with 6 bases spanning the gap. The CDR3 DNA is TGCGCCAGCAGCTCAGATTACACTGAAGCTTTCTTT. The encoded protein is CASSSDYTEAFF.

This clonotype was counted many times. The V call is TRBV28, the J call TRBJ2-7, with D possibly being TRBD2 (6 bases). Germline V gene lookup returns CDR1 MDHEN and CDR2 SYDVKM. This CDR3 has 14 amino acids. Trimming took off 7 bases at V and 2 bases at J, with 15 bases between the two ends. This CDR3 reads CASTPAGPPYEQYF. As DNA, the CDR3 is TGTGCCAGCACCCCTGCGGGGCCCCCCTACGAGCAGTACTTC.

The DNA of the CDR3 is TGCGCCAGCAGTGCGGGGTCAAAAGGGGAGCAGTTCTTC. This translates into CASSAGSKGEQFF. The chain recombines TRBV10-1 with TRBJ2-1; possible D gene TRBD2, 5 bases. V was trimmed by 4 bases and J by 10 bases, leaving 14 bases between them. Germline V gives CDR1 WNHNN, CDR2 SYGVQD (reference sequence). The CDR3 length is 13 residues.

Notes on this clonotype: This may be a read error, as it is one base from a much larger clone. The genes are TRBV7-9 and TRBJ1-2, with D uncertain. The germline CDR1 and CDR2 sequences are SEHNR and FQNEAQ (reference sequence). The CDR3 contains 15 residues. The chain's CDR3 is CASSLVVELRYGCTF. The DNA for the CDR3 is TGTGCCAGCAGCTTAGTGGTGGAGTTAAGATATGGCTGCACCTTC. Full variable domain (remainder filled in from reference TRBV7-9 and TRBJ1-2): DTGVSQNPRHKITKRGQNVTFRCDPISEHNRLYWYRQTLGQGPEFLTYFQNEAQLEKSRLLSDRFSAERPKGSFSTLEIQRTEQGDSAMYLCASSLVVELRYGCTFGSGTRLTVV.

This clonotype was seen repeatedly, ten times or more. This chain connects TRBV7-2 to TRBJ1-3, with D maybe TRBD1 (5 bases). The CDR3 is made up of 16 amino acids. Germline V lookup: CDR1 SGHTA, CDR2 FQGNSA. V shed 5 bases and J shed 0 bases, with 14 bases lying between them. CDR3 protein: CASSPQGADSGNTIYF. DNA of the CDR3: TGTGCCAGCAGCCCTCAAGGGGCGGACTCTGGAAACACCATATATTTT. The variable domain in full, with the rest retrieved from reference TRBV7-2 and TRBJ1-3, is GAGVSQSPSNKVTEKGKDVELRCDPISGHTALYWYRQSLGQGLEFLIYFQGNSAPDKSGLPSDRFSAERTGGSVSTLTIQRTQQEDSAVYLCASSPQGADSGNTIYFGEGSWLTVV.

This clonotype showed up just a few times. J is TRBJ2-1 and V is TRBV5-1; 7 nucleotides agree with TRBD2. Losses at the gene ends were 0 bases for V and 4 bases for J; bases not matched to a gene: 4. Germline CDR1 SGHRS, CDR2 YFSETQ. The CDR3 runs to 15 residues. This chain's CDR3 is CASSLATSVYNEQFF. Here the CDR3 DNA reads TGCGCCAGCAGCTTGGCAACTAGCGTTTACAATGAGCAGTTCTTC.

Ten or more counts support this clonotype. V is TRBV27 and J is TRBJ2-2; possible D gene TRBD2, 6 bases. Trimming cost V 5 bases and J 0 bases, with 10 bases left between them. The CDR3 sequence is 15 residues long. Germline lookup yields CDR1 MNHEY and CDR2 SMNVEV (reference sequence). The CDR3: CASSPPGANTGELFF. In DNA, the CDR3 is TGTGCCAGCAGTCCCCCGGGGGCGAACACCGGGGAGCTGTTTTTT.

Remarks on this clonotype: A much larger clone is a single base away; this may be a read error. The chain joins TRBV6-2 or TRBV6-3 to TRBJ1-2; 7 bases match TRBD1. V lost 5 bases, J lost 3 bases, and 6 bases stayed unmatched. The CDR3 has 14 amino acids. Looked up from germline, CDR1 is MNHEY and CDR2 is SVGEGT. CDR3 DNA: TGTGCCAGCAGTCGACAGGGTTGGGACTATGGCTACACCTTC. Protein product: CASSRQGWDYGYTF.

The sample holds many counts of this clonotype. The chain employs TRBV20-1 and TRBJ2-4; weak D call: TRBD1 (5 bases). CDR1 is DFQATT and CDR2 is SNEGSKA in the germline V gene (reference sequence). The CDR3 totals 17 residues. V was clipped by 0 bases and J by 1 base, with 16 bases between them. The CDR3 DNA follows: TGCAGTGCTAGAGATCGCTTGGCAGGGTGGGCCAAAAACATTCAGTACTTC. It codes for CSARDRLAGWAKNIQYF.